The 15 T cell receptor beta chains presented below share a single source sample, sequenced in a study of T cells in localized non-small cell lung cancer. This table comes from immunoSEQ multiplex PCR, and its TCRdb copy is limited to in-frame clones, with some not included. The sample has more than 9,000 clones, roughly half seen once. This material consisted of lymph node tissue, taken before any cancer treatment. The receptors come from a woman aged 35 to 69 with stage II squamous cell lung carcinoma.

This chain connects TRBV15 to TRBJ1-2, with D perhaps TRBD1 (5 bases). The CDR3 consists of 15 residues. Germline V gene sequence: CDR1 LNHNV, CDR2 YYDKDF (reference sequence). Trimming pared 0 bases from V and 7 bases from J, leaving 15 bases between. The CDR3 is CATSRDLAGLGGYTF. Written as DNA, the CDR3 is TGTGCCACCAGCAGAGATCTAGCGGGGCTCGGTGGCTACACCTTC.

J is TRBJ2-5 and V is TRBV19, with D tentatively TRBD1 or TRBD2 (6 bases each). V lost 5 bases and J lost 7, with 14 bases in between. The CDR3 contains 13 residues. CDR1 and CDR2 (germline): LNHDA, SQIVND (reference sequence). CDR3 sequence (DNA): TGTGCCAGTAGTCTGGGGGGCCTCGGGACCCAGTACTTC. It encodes CASSLGGLGTQYF.

Written as DNA, the CDR3 is TGCAGCGTTTCGGAGTCAGCGAATCAGCCCCAGCATTTT. This codes for CSVSESANQPQHF. The chain links TRBV29-1 to TRBJ1-5; no clear D gene. Trimming left V 5 bases short and J 4 bases short, with 12 bases between. Germline values: CDR1 SQVTM, CDR2 ANQGSEA. There are 13 residues in the CDR3.

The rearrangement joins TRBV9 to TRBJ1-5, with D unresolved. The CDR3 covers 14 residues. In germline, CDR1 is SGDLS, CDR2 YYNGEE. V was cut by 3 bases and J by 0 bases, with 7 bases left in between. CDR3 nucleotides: TGTGCCAGCAGCGGCCCGACTAGCAATCAGCCCCAGCATTTT. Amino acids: CASSGPTSNQPQHF.

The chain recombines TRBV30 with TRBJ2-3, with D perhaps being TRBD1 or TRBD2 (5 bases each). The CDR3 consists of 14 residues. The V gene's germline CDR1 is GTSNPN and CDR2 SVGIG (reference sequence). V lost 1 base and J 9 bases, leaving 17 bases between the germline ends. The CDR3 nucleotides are TGTGCCTGGAGTGGGCTCGGGGCCCCGGGAACGCAGTATTTT. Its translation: CAWSGLGAPGTQYF.

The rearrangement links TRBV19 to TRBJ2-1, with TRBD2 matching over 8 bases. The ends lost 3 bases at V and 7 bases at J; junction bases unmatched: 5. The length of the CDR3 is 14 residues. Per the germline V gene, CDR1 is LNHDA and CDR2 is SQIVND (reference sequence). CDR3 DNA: TGTGCCAGTAGTATGACAGCGGGAGTAAATGAGCAGTTCTTC. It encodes CASSMTAGVNEQFF.

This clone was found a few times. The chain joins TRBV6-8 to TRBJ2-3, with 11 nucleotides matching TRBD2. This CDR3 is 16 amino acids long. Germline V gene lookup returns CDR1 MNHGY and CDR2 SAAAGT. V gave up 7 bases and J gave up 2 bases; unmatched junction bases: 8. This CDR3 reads CASKPIAGGPTDTQYF. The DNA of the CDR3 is TGTGCCAGCAAACCTATAGCGGGAGGGCCCACAGATACGCAGTATTTT.

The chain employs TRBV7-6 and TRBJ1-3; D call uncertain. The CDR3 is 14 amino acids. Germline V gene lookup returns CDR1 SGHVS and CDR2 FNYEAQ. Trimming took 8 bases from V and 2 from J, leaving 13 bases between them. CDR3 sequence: CASLQDAPGNTIYF. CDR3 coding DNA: TGTGCCAGCCTTCAGGATGCGCCTGGAAACACCATATATTTT.

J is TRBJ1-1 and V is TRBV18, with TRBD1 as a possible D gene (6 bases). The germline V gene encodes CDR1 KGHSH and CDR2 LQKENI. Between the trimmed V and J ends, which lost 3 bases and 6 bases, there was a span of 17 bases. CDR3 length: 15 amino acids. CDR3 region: CASSPRQGFGPEAFF. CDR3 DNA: TGTGCCAGCTCACCTCGCCAGGGGTTTGGTCCTGAAGCTTTCTTT.

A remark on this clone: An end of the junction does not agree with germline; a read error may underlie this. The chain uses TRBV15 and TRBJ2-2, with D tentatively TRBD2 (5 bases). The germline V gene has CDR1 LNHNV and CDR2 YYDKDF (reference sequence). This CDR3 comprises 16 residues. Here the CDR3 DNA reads TGTGCCACCAGCAGAGGGGTAGAAGCGAACACCGGGAAGCTGTTTTTT. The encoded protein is CATSRGVEANTGKLFF.

CDR3 loop: CASSESKAFNQPQHF. The DNA for the CDR3 is TGTGCCAGCAGTGAGTCTAAGGCCTTTAATCAGCCCCAGCATTTT. This chain links TRBV9 with TRBJ1-5, with no clear D. Per germline, CDR1 SGDLS and CDR2 YYNGEE. CDR3 length: 15 residues. V was clipped by 5 bases and J by 4 bases, with 16 bases between them. Full variable domain (missing parts from reference TRBV9 and TRBJ1-5): DSGVTQTPKHLITATGQRVTLRCSPRSGDLSVYWYQQSLDQGLQFLIQYYNGEERAKGNILERFSAQQFPDLHSELNLSSLELGDSALYFCASSESKAFNQPQHFGDGTRLSIL.

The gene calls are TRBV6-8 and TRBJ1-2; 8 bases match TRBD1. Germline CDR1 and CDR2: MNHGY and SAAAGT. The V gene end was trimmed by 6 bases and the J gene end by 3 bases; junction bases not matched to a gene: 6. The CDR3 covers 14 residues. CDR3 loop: CASRGEQGDYGYTF. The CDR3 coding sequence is TGTGCCAGCAGAGGGGAACAGGGGGACTATGGCTACACCTTC.

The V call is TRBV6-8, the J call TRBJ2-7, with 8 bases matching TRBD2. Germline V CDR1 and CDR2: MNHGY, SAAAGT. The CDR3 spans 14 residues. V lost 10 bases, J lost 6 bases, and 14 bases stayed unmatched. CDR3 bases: TGTGCCATCACCTCAAGCGGGAGCGAACGCGAGCAGTACTTC. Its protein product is CAITSSGSEREQYF.

The CDR3 sequence: CASSKQGNTEAFF. Written as DNA, the CDR3 is TGTGCCAGTAGTAAACAGGGGAACACTGAAGCTTTCTTT. V is TRBV19 and J is TRBJ1-1, with D possibly being TRBD1 (6 bases). This CDR3 comprises 13 residues. Germline CDR1 reads LNHDA; CDR2 reads SQIVND (reference sequence). V lost 4 bases and J 1 base, leaving 7 bases between the germline ends.

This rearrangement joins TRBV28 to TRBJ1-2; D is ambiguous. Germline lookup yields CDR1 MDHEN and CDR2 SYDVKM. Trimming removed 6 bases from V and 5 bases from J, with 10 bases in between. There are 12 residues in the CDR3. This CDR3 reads CASRLRAYGYTF. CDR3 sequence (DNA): TGTGCCAGCAGACTCCGGGCTTATGGCTACACCTTC.